This T cell receptor beta chain is drawn from a study of CD8 T cells in ankylosing spondylitis. Study-wide points: What appeared characteristic of ankylosing spondylitis blood was a TCR beta motif of eight highly homologous variants.

Preparation of TCR beta libraries was done by quantitative 5'-RACE with molecular barcodes. A single record per CDR3 protein comes from TCRdb applying MiXCR to the 5' RACE reads. The table lists roughly 440,000 distinct CDR3 sequences, 17% of them singletons. This clonotype has more than one count but fewer than ten. The antigen is unknown. The trim removed 2 bases at V and 7 bases at J, leaving 5 bases unmatched. Germline V lookup: CDR1 LGHDT, CDR2 YNNKEL (reference sequence). The CDR3 runs to 15 residues. The source material was blood, either unsorted or a sorted T cell fraction (not recorded which). J is TRBJ1-2 and V is TRBV3-1; 12 nucleotides match TRBD1. The receptor's source is a male donor with ankylosing spondylitis. The CDR3 DNA reads as TGTGCCAGCAGCCAAACCGGGACAGGGGGCTCTGGCTACACCTTC. Translation: CASSQTGTGGSGYTF.